The 24 T cell receptor beta chains given below trace back to one sample, sequenced in a study of blood T cell repertoires in COVID-19. Assay: immunoSEQ multiplex PCR; the TCRdb copy retains only in-frame clones and omits some. The sample contains around 70,000 clones, roughly 78% of which appear only once. Sequenced input: peripheral blood. The origin of the receptors is a man aged 60 to 75 with active or convalescent COVID-19.

The chain couples TRBV12-3 or TRBV12-4 to TRBJ2-3, with D tentatively TRBD1 (5 bases). Trimming shortened V by 5 bases and J by 4 bases, and 10 bases separated the two germline ends. This CDR3 region has 13 residues. The CDR3 DNA is TGTGCCAGCAGTGGGGCTCCCCCAGATACGCAGTATTTT. Translated: CASSGAPPDTQYF.

V gene TRBV28 combines with J gene TRBJ1-5; D possibly corresponds to TRBD1 (5 bases). The V gene lost 6 bases and the J gene lost 2 bases, with 11 bases spanning the gap. The germline gives CDR1 MDHEN, CDR2 SYDVKM. The CDR3 has 14 residues. The CDR3 sequence: CASRNLGRNQPQHF. Written as DNA, the CDR3 is TGTGCCAGCAGAAATTTGGGGCGCAATCAGCCCCAGCATTTT.

The chain combines TRBV7-3 with TRBJ2-5; D remains ambiguous. Trimming took off 6 bases at V and 2 bases at J, with 10 bases between the two ends. CDR1 and CDR2 (germline): SGHTA, FQGTGA. The CDR3 runs 13 residues. CDR3 bases: TGTGCCAGCAGTCCGATAGAACAAGAGACCCAGTACTTC. Amino acids: CASSPIEQETQYF.

This clone was counted once. This rearrangement joins TRBV5-4 to TRBJ2-5; 7 bases line up with TRBD1. Germline V gene lookup returns CDR1 SGHNT and CDR2 YYREEE (reference sequence). Germline trimming cut 4 bases from V and 10 bases from J; bases unmatched to any gene: 10. The CDR3 loop spans 13 amino acids. This CDR3 reads CASSRGQPGVQYF. The CDR3 coding sequence is TGTGCCAGCAGCAGGGGACAGCCCGGGGTCCAGTACTTC.

This clone was counted only a few times. The genes are TRBV29-1 and TRBJ1-5; TRBD1 matches at 7 bases. V shed 7 bases and J 5 bases; nucleotides not matched to a gene: 5. From germline, CDR1 is SQVTM and CDR2 ANQGSEA. The length of the CDR3 is 12 residues. The CDR3 bases are TGCAGCGCCGGGACAGATGATCAGCCCCAGCATTTT. This gives the protein CSAGTDDQPQHF.

V and J are TRBV6-6 and TRBJ1-2; 8 bases fit TRBD1. V was clipped by 2 bases and J by 6 bases; unmatched bases: 5. In germline, CDR1 is MNHNY, CDR2 SVGAGI (reference sequence). The CDR3 extends over 14 amino acids. The CDR3 DNA reads as TGTGCCAGCAGTTACCAAACAGGGGGTCATGGCTACACCTTC. Encoded protein: CASSYQTGGHGYTF.

This chain connects TRBV3-1 (or the pseudogene TRBV3-2) to TRBJ1-1; 8 bases match TRBD1. The germline V gene has CDR1 LGHDT and CDR2 YNNKEL (reference sequence). The CDR3 is made up of 14 amino acids. V gave up 3 bases and J gave up 5 bases; unmatched junction bases: 5. DNA for the CDR3: TGTGCCAGCAGCCATGGACAGGGTTGGACTGAAGCTTTCTTT. Its translation: CASSHGQGWTEAFF.

This clone was observed a few times. The rearrangement joins TRBV7-2 to TRBJ1-2; no definite D call. Germline-derived CDR1 and CDR2 are SGHTA and FQGNSA. V was shortened by 4 bases and J by 8 bases, with 14 bases between the two germline ends. The CDR3 is 13 amino acids. The CDR3 sequence: CASSSWKGGGYTF. In nucleotides, the CDR3 is TGTGCCAGCAGCTCTTGGAAAGGAGGGGGCTACACCTTC.

The chain has TRBV6-2 or TRBV6-3 and TRBJ2-5; D perhaps matches TRBD1 (6 bases). Germline V lookup: CDR1 MNHEY, CDR2 SVGEGT. Trimming took off 5 bases at V and 2 bases at J, with 18 bases between the two ends. The CDR3 has 16 residues. The CDR3 nucleotides read TGTGCCAGCAGTCCAGCATCCGGGACACAACAAGAGACCCAGTACTTC. Its translation: CASSPASGTQQETQYF.

The V gene is TRBV6-2 or TRBV6-3, the J gene TRBJ2-1, with TRBD2 matching over 11 bases. Per the germline V gene, CDR1 is MNHEY and CDR2 is SVGEGT. This CDR3 has 15 residues. V was clipped by 6 bases and J by 5 bases; unmatched bases: 6. The DNA of the CDR3 is TGTGCCAGCAGGCCTACTAGCGGGGGAAACAATGAGCAGTTCTTC. Translating it yields CASRPTSGGNNEQFF.

This clone was counted a few times. The rearrangement joins TRBV19 to TRBJ1-4; a possible D gene is TRBD1 (6 bases). The germline V gene has CDR1 LNHDA and CDR2 SQIVND (reference sequence). Trimming removed 8 bases from V and 3 bases from J, with 10 bases in between. This CDR3 has 13 residues. The CDR3 region has the DNA TGTGCCAGTCGGACAGAACCTAATGAAAAACTGTTTTTT. Protein product: CASRTEPNEKLFF.

In DNA form, the CDR3 reads TGTGCCAGCAGCTTAGTAGGGGGGGCAGGAGGCGCAGATACGCAGTATTTT. Translated, it gives CASSLVGGAGGADTQYF. The rearrangement uses TRBV11-2 and TRBJ2-3, with D maybe TRBD2 (7 bases). Germline lookup yields CDR1 SGHAT and CDR2 FQNNGV. The V end lost 1 base, the J end lost 4 bases, and 18 bases lay between the germline ends. CDR3 length: 17 residues.

This clone was counted only a few times. The chain is built from TRBV25-1 and TRBJ2-2; D is perhaps TRBD2 (6 bases). V lost 6 bases and J lost 4, with 15 bases in between. This CDR3 comprises 15 residues. Germline V gene sequence: CDR1 MGHDK, CDR2 SYGVNS. The CDR3 nucleotides are TGTGCCAGCAGCCCTTCGTTGGGGGGCACCGGGGAGCTGTTTTTT. Protein sequence: CASSPSLGGTGELFF.

V gene TRBV10-1 combines with J gene TRBJ2-1, with 9 bases aligning to TRBD2. CDR1 is WNHNN and CDR2 is SYGVQD in the germline V gene (reference sequence). V was clipped by 4 bases and J by 10 bases; unmatched bases: 8. The CDR3 spans 14 residues. CDR3: CASSGSSGVSEQFF. CDR3 nucleotides: TGCGCCAGCAGTGGCTCTAGCGGGGTATCCGAGCAGTTCTTC.

The V call is TRBV6-4, the J call TRBJ2-1; 8 positions match TRBD2. The germline gives CDR1 MRHNA, CDR2 SNTAGT. The J segment lost 0 bases and the V segment lost 4 bases, leaving 5 bases of the junction unmatched. The CDR3 contains 16 residues. The CDR3: CASSATRGGSYNEQFF. The DNA of the CDR3 is TGTGCCAGCAGTGCTACTCGGGGGGGCTCCTACAATGAGCAGTTCTTC.

The V and J genes are TRBV9 and TRBJ1-5; 10 bases agree with TRBD1. Germline V gives CDR1 SGDLS, CDR2 YYNGEE. The CDR3 covers 15 residues. Unmatched junction bases numbered 3, after V lost 5 bases and J lost 1 base. Here the CDR3 reads CASSRTGGSNQPQHF. In DNA, the CDR3 is TGTGCCAGCAGTCGGACAGGGGGAAGCAATCAGCCCCAGCATTTT.

This chain uses TRBV28 with TRBJ1-5; no definite D call. Germline V gene lookup returns CDR1 MDHEN and CDR2 SYDVKM. This CDR3 has 12 amino acids. V shed 5 bases and J shed 7 bases, with 9 bases lying between them. The CDR3 coding sequence is TGTGCCAGCAGTCCCGGTCGCCAGCCCCAGCATTTT. It translates to CASSPGRQPQHF.

This chain uses TRBV15 with TRBJ2-5, with D tentatively TRBD2 (6 bases). The CDR3 spans 15 residues. Trimming cost V 2 bases and J 1 base, with 11 bases left between them. Looked up from germline, CDR1 is LNHNV and CDR2 is YYDKDF (reference sequence). For the CDR3, the DNA is TGTGCCACCAGCAGACCTGGGGGGAGCCAAGAGACCCAGTACTTC. Translation: CATSRPGGSQETQYF. Drawing the rest from reference TRBV15 and TRBJ2-5, the complete variable domain is DAMVIQNPRYQVTQFGKPVTLSCSQTLNHNVMYWYQQKSSQAPKLLFHYYDKDFNNEADTPDNFQSRRPNTSFCFLDIRSPGLGDTAMYLCATSRPGGSQETQYFGPGTRLLVL.

The chain is built from TRBV29-1 and TRBJ2-1, with 13 bases aligning to TRBD2. Germline assignment: CDR1 SQVTM and CDR2 ANQGSEA. V was clipped by 6 bases and J by 2 bases; unmatched bases: 7. CDR3 size: 16 residues. In nucleotides, the CDR3 is TGCAGCGTCGGGGGACTAGCGGGGACGGCCTACAATGAGCAGTTCTTC. Its translation: CSVGGLAGTAYNEQFF.

With respect to this clone: A read error is likely, as this CDR3 ends without the conserved phenylalanine or tryptophan. The limits of the CDR3 on the DNA are not certain, so only TCRdb's listed CDR3 is given. The chain recombines TRBV2 with TRBJ1-2. Counting both end residues, the CDR3 totals 11 amino acids. The germline CDR1 and CDR2 sequences are SNHLY and FYNNEI. The CDR3 sequence is CASTGGSEHTI.

This chain connects TRBV11-2 to TRBJ2-1; D is uncertain. Between the trimmed V and J ends, which lost 4 bases and 0 bases, there was a span of 7 bases. The CDR3 totals 14 residues. Looked up from germline, CDR1 is SGHAT and CDR2 is FQNNGV. CDR3 loop: CASSSLSSYNEQFF. DNA of the CDR3: TGTGCCAGCAGCTCGCTGAGCTCCTACAATGAGCAGTTCTTC.

This rearrangement joins TRBV10-3 to TRBJ1-3; 8 nucleotides match TRBD1. Germline trimming cut 7 bases from V and 1 base from J; bases unmatched to any gene: 6. Per germline, CDR1 ENHRY and CDR2 SYGVKD. This CDR3 has 15 amino acids. The CDR3 region is CAINSQGGSGNTIYF. CDR3 nucleotide sequence: TGTGCCATCAACTCACAGGGGGGGTCTGGAAACACCATATATTTT.

The J gene is TRBJ1-4, the V gene TRBV5-5; no definite D call. The germline CDR1 and CDR2 sequences are SGHKS and YYEKEE (reference sequence). V shed 4 bases and J shed 4 bases, with 11 bases lying between them. The CDR3 spans 14 residues. CDR3: CASSPTLLNEKLFF. The CDR3, as DNA: TGTGCCAGCAGCCCGACACTCCTTAATGAAAAACTGTTTTTT. The complete variable domain, with remaining parts taken from reference TRBV5-5 and TRBJ1-4, reads DAGVTQSPTHLIKTRGQQVTLRCSPISGHKSVSWYQQVLGQGPQFIFQYYEKEERGRGNFPDRFSARQFPNYSSELNVNALLLGDSALYLCASSPTLLNEKLFFGSGTQLSVL.

V is TRBV5-1 and J is TRBJ2-3; D is unclear. This CDR3 has 13 residues. Germline-derived CDR1 and CDR2 are SGHRS and YFSETQ. V was trimmed by 3 bases and J by 0 bases, leaving 5 bases between them. CDR3 loop: CASSYSSTDTQYF. DNA of the CDR3: TGCGCCAGCAGCTACAGTAGCACAGATACGCAGTATTTT. The entire variable domain, with the rest obtained from reference TRBV5-1 and TRBJ2-3, is as follows: KAGVTQTPRYLIKTRGQQVTLSCSPISGHRSVSWYQQTPGQGLQFLFEYFSETQRNKGNFPGRFSGRQFSNSRSEMNVSTLELGDSALYLCASSYSSTDTQYFGPGTRLTVL.